What follows are 24 T cell receptor beta chains derived from one specimen sequenced in a study of T-cell reconstitution after alpha-beta-depleted transplantation in children. Using unique molecular identifiers, the investigators prepared the TCRbeta library. TCRdb analysed the PCR reads with MiXCR anew, one entry per CDR3 protein. This table holds 540,000 or so distinct CDR3 sequences, under 25% found once. The sample consisted of PBMCs, mostly from graft donor cells, taken 360 days after TCRalphabeta/CD19-depleted stem cell transplant. The receptor source for this set is a boy less than two years old who had a stem cell transplant for acute myeloid leukemia, so the T cells may come from the graft donor.

In this sample, this clonotype turned up a few times. The rearrangement uses TRBV20-1 and TRBJ2-3, with D tentatively TRBD1 or TRBD2 (5 bases each). Germline V CDR1 and CDR2: DFQATT, SNEGSKA (reference sequence). The CDR3 has 14 amino acids. V lost 0 bases and J lost 7, with 14 bases in between. The CDR3: CSARDPGRTNTQYF. Here the CDR3 DNA reads TGCAGTGCTAGAGATCCGGGGCGGACCAATACGCAGTATTTT.

This clonotype was seen many times. The CDR3 bases are TGCAGCGTAGGGGGTGAGCAGTTCTTC. Its protein is CSVGGEQFF. The chain is built from TRBV29-1 and TRBJ2-1; possible D gene TRBD1, 6 bases. The germline V and J ends were trimmed by 6 bases and 9 bases, with 6 bases remaining between them. In germline, CDR1 is SQVTM, CDR2 ANQGSEA. The CDR3 covers 9 residues.

The sample holds a few counts of this clonotype. The rearrangement joins TRBV6-5 to TRBJ2-1, with 10 positions matching TRBD2. CDR1 is MNHEY, CDR2 SVGAGI, per germline. The V gene end was trimmed by 0 bases and the J gene end by 13 bases; junction bases not matched to a gene: 9. The CDR3 has 15 amino acids. In DNA form, the CDR3 reads TGTGCCAGCAGTTACTCCACTAGCGGGAAGACCTATCAGTTCTTC. Protein: CASSYSTSGKTYQFF.

This clonotype was counted ten times or more. This chain uses TRBV20-1 with TRBJ2-1, with D possibly matching TRBD1 (6 bases). CDR1 and CDR2 from the germline V gene are DFQATT and SNEGSKA (reference sequence). The CDR3 sequence is 12 residues long. V lost 3 bases and J 8 bases, leaving 11 bases between the germline ends. The CDR3 is CSASGEGDEQFF. The CDR3 bases are TGCAGTGCTAGCGGCGAGGGGGATGAGCAGTTCTTC.

This chain links TRBV5-1 with TRBJ2-7, with D possibly matching TRBD2 (6 bases). The V and J ends lost 0 bases and 0 bases respectively, with 13 bases between them. CDR3 length: 16 residues. Per the germline V gene, CDR1 is SGHRS and CDR2 is YFSETQ. The CDR3 DNA sequence: TGCGCCAGCAGCTTGGCCGGAGGGAAAGGCTCCTACGAGCAGTACTTC. This gives the protein CASSLAGGKGSYEQYF.

The chain joins TRBV18 to TRBJ2-3; 8 bases fit TRBD2. The CDR3 runs to 15 residues. Looked up from germline, CDR1 is KGHSH and CDR2 is LQKENI. The V gene end was trimmed by 1 base and the J gene end by 3 bases; junction bases not matched to a gene: 3. The CDR3 sequence: CASSPLREGTDTQYF. The CDR3 DNA is TGTGCCAGCTCACCACTACGGGAGGGGACAGATACGCAGTATTTT.

The chain links TRBV20-1 to TRBJ1-1, with a possible D match to TRBD1 (6 bases). Germline V gives CDR1 DFQATT, CDR2 SNEGSKA (reference sequence). The ends were cut back, 0 bases at V and 8 bases at J, with 13 bases in the middle. The CDR3 contains 13 residues. CDR3 DNA: TGCAGTGCTAGAGATAAACAGGGACTCGAAGCTTTCTTT. Translating it yields CSARDKQGLEAFF.

In its sample, this clonotype was seen a few times. The chain recombines TRBV7-2 with TRBJ2-3, with 10 bases that match TRBD2. V gave up 3 bases and J gave up 8 bases; unmatched junction bases: 11. Germline CDR1 and CDR2: SGHTA and FQGNSA. This CDR3 is built from 16 residues. CDR3 in DNA: TGTGCCAGCAGCTTGCTAGCGGGGGTCCTCGCGGGTACGCAGTATTTT. Protein sequence: CASSLLAGVLAGTQYF.

This clonotype appeared a single time. V usage is TRBV14 and J usage is TRBJ2-3; 9 nucleotides agree with TRBD2. The CDR3 loop spans 17 amino acids. Germline V gives CDR1 SGHDN, CDR2 FVKESK. The ends lost 1 base at V and 0 bases at J; junction bases unmatched: 5. CDR3: CASSQGSGGPSTDTQYF. CDR3 sequence (DNA): TGTGCCAGCAGCCAAGGTAGCGGGGGCCCTAGCACAGATACGCAGTATTTT. Full variable domain (missing parts from reference TRBV14 and TRBJ2-3): EAGVTQFPSHSVIEKGQTVTLRCDPISGHDNLYWYRRVMGKEIKFLLHFVKESKQDESGMPNNRFLAERTGGTYSTLKVQPAELEDSGVYFCASSQGSGGPSTDTQYFGPGTRLTVL.

The genes are TRBV12-3 or TRBV12-4 and TRBJ2-1; D might be TRBD1 (5 bases). V dropped 1 base and J dropped 4 bases, with 8 bases sitting between them. CDR3 size: 14 residues. Written as DNA, the CDR3 is TGTGCCAGCAGTTTAGAAAGACAGTACAATGAGCAGTTCTTC. This codes for CASSLERQYNEQFF.

This clonotype was recorded a few times. The chain employs TRBV7-2 and TRBJ2-3; D might be TRBD2 (7 bases). Germline loops: CDR1 SGHTA, CDR2 FQGNSA. The CDR3 is made up of 17 amino acids. V lost 1 base, J lost 2 bases, and 16 bases lay in between. CDR3 DNA sequence: TGTGCCAGCAGCTTAGTTGTCGGGGGGCCTCCCACAGATACGCAGTATTTT. This encodes CASSLVVGGPPTDTQYF.

This clonotype was seen a few times. The rearrangement joins TRBV24-1 to TRBJ2-7; TRBD1 agrees at 10 bases. The CDR3 covers 16 residues. The germline V gene has CDR1 KGHDR and CDR2 SFDVKD. The trim removed 4 bases at V and 4 bases at J, leaving 9 bases unmatched. CDR3 sequence reads: CATSDHHGQGDYEQYF. The CDR3 DNA is TGTGCCACCAGTGACCACCACGGACAGGGGGATTACGAGCAGTACTTC.

This clonotype appeared a few times. This chain connects TRBV6-9 to TRBJ2-1; 7 bases are shared with TRBD1. CDR1 and CDR2 from the germline V gene are MNHGY and SVAAGI. V shed 5 bases and J 3 bases; nucleotides not matched to a gene: 7. CDR3 length equals 15 residues. The CDR3 region is CASSDQTGSYNEQFF. The DNA of the CDR3 is TGTGCCAGCAGTGATCAGACAGGGAGCTACAATGAGCAGTTCTTC.

In its sample, this clonotype was seen many times. The chain has TRBV4-3 and TRBJ2-7; unclear D gene. The CDR3 length is 15 residues. Trimming stripped 5 bases from V and 0 bases from J, with 14 bases between. CDR1 LGHNA and CDR2 YSLEER come from the germline V gene. The CDR3 DNA is TGCGCCAGCAGCTACCGCTGGCGGAACTCCTACGAGCAGTACTTC. Encoded protein: CASSYRWRNSYEQYF.

This sequence joins TRBV28 and TRBJ2-2; unclear D gene. CDR3 size: 14 residues. Germline CDR1 reads MDHEN; CDR2 reads SYDVKM. V gave up 5 bases and J gave up 7 bases, with 14 bases separating them. Here the CDR3 reads CASSLPTLGGELFF. The DNA for the CDR3 is TGTGCCAGCAGTCTACCGACCCTGGGCGGGGAGCTGTTTTTT.

This clonotype was seen more than once but under ten times. The chain is built from TRBV12-3 or TRBV12-4 and TRBJ1-5; perhaps TRBD1 as D (6 bases). The CDR3 runs to 13 residues. Trimming removed 5 bases from V and 12 bases from J, with 17 bases in between. CDR3 nucleotide sequence: TGTGCCAGCAGTCCAGACAGGTTGGGGTTCCAGCATTTT. It specifies CASSPDRLGFQHF.

This rearrangement joins TRBV6-5 to TRBJ2-7; D is unclear. The CDR3 contains 15 residues. Trimming removed 0 bases from V and 0 bases from J, with 9 bases in between. Looked up from germline, CDR1 is MNHEY and CDR2 is SVGAGI. The CDR3 nucleotides read TGTGCCAGCAGTTACTCCCTGGCGACCTCCTACGAGCAGTACGTC. Translated, it gives CASSYSLATSYEQYV.

The chain employs TRBV7-2 and TRBJ2-7, with D possibly matching TRBD2 (6 bases). The V gene's germline CDR1 is SGHTA and CDR2 FQGNSA. The germline V and J ends were trimmed by 2 bases and 2 bases, with 13 bases remaining between them. The CDR3 runs to 15 residues. The CDR3 loop is CASSLFGGETYEQYF. The CDR3 DNA sequence: TGTGCCAGCAGCTTATTCGGCGGGGAGACCTACGAGCAGTACTTC. Combining the CDR3 with reference TRBV7-2 and TRBJ2-7 gives the whole variable domain GAGVSQSPSNKVTEKGKDVELRCDPISGHTALYWYRQSLGQGLEFLIYFQGNSAPDKSGLPSDRFSAERTGGSVSTLTIQRTQQEDSAVYLCASSLFGGETYEQYFGPGTRLTVT.

This clonotype was seen ten or more times. The chain carries TRBV20-1 and TRBJ2-7; D gene ambiguous. V lost 5 bases and J lost 2, with 13 bases in between. The CDR3 runs to 13 residues. Germline CDR1 and CDR2: DFQATT and SNEGSKA (reference sequence). CDR3 DNA: TGCAGTGCTCTGACAACAAATCCCTACGAGCAGTACTTC. It is translated as CSALTTNPYEQYF.

This clonotype was found many times. The chain recombines TRBV7-2 with TRBJ2-1; 10 positions agree with TRBD2. CDR1 and CDR2 from the germline V gene are SGHTA and FQGNSA. The CDR3 runs to 15 residues. With 1 base clipped from V and 7 bases from J, the junction kept 4 bases outside the gene matches. This CDR3 is CASSLEIAGGNEQFF. The DNA for the CDR3 is TGTGCCAGCAGCTTAGAAATAGCGGGGGGAAATGAGCAGTTCTTC.

This clonotype appeared many times. The chain couples TRBV5-1 to TRBJ2-1, with 8 bases aligning to TRBD2. Unmatched junction bases numbered 12, after V lost 2 bases and J lost 8 bases. CDR1 and CDR2 (germline): SGHRS, YFSETQ. The CDR3 spans 16 residues. The CDR3 DNA is TGCGCCAGCAGCTTTTTATACGCGGGGGGCCTCGATGAGCAGTTCTTC. This sequence encodes CASSFLYAGGLDEQFF.

This clonotype was observed a few times. The chain combines TRBV6-1 with TRBJ2-1, with D perhaps TRBD1 or TRBD2 (5 bases each). The germline CDR1 and CDR2 sequences are MNHNS and SASEGT. CDR3 length: 14 residues. The V and J ends lost 7 bases and 3 bases respectively, with 13 bases between them. DNA of the CDR3: TGTGCCAGCATGTCAGAGGGGAGCTACAATGAGCAGTTCTTC. It translates to CASMSEGSYNEQFF.

On this clonotype: Lacking the conserved final phenylalanine or tryptophan, this CDR3 likely reflects a read error. The chain joins TRBV2 to TRBJ2-1, with a tentative D call TRBD1 (5 bases). This CDR3 comprises 15 residues. Trimming removed 5 bases at V and 5 bases at J, with 16 bases between. Germline loops: CDR1 SNHLY, CDR2 FYNNEI. DNA of the CDR3: TGTGCCAGCAGTCAAGGCACAGGCCCGCACAATGAGCAGTTCTCT. The encoded protein is CASSQGTGPHNEQFS.

For the CDR3, the DNA is TGTGCCAGCAGCCTCGGGGGATTCTCCTACAATGAGCAGTTCTTC. Protein product: CASSLGGFSYNEQFF. V usage is TRBV9 and J usage is TRBJ2-1; D might be TRBD2 (6 bases). The CDR3 has 15 amino acids. CDR1 and CDR2 (germline): SGDLS, YYNGEE. V dropped 4 bases and J dropped 0 bases, with 11 bases sitting between them.